The 24 T cell receptor beta chains presented below share a single source sample, sequenced in a study of T cell changes during pregnancy in multiple sclerosis. Libraries were prepared by immunoSEQ multiplex PCR; TCRdb keeps only in-frame clonotypes and omits some of them. Altogether 70,000 to 95,000 clones are present, 93% being singletons, with the ten largest covering 2.5% to 3%. The sample was peripheral blood, taken after pregnancy. These receptors were obtained from a female donor in good health, enrolled as a control in a pregnancy study.

The chain couples TRBV5-1 to TRBJ2-7; D might be TRBD2 (5 bases). Trimming stripped 4 bases from V and 4 bases from J, with 18 bases between. The CDR3 contains 15 residues. The germline gives CDR1 SGHRS, CDR2 YFSETQ. The CDR3 loop reads CASSRRSPGGYEQYF. CDR3 DNA: TGCGCCAGCAGCCGTCGGAGTCCCGGCGGGTACGAGCAGTACTTC. The variable domain in full, with the rest retrieved from reference TRBV5-1 and TRBJ2-7, is KAGVTQTPRYLIKTRGQQVTLSCSPISGHRSVSWYQQTPGQGLQFLFEYFSETQRNKGNFPGRFSGRQFSNSRSEMNVSTLELGDSALYLCASSRRSPGGYEQYFGPGTRLTVT.

The V gene is TRBV7-2, the J gene TRBJ1-5; 7 positions match TRBD1. The CDR3 covers 15 residues. With 5 bases clipped from V and 0 bases from J, the junction kept 4 bases outside the gene matches. CDR1 is SGHTA, CDR2 FQGNSA, per germline. The chain's CDR3 is CASSKQGNSNQPQHF. The CDR3 region has the DNA TGTGCCAGCAGCAAACAGGGGAATAGCAATCAGCCCCAGCATTTT. The full variable domain, its missing parts supplied by reference TRBV7-2 and TRBJ1-5, is GAGVSQSPSNKVTEKGKDVELRCDPISGHTALYWYRQSLGQGLEFLIYFQGNSAPDKSGLPSDRFSAERTGGSVSTLTIQRTQQEDSAVYLCASSKQGNSNQPQHFGDGTRLSIL.

The rearrangement uses TRBV6-6 and TRBJ2-7; D unclear. The CDR3 length is 12 residues. CDR1 and CDR2 (germline): MNHNY, SVGAGI (reference sequence). V shed 2 bases and J shed 4 bases, with 6 bases lying between them. The CDR3 protein is CASSYPRYEQYF. The CDR3 DNA follows: TGTGCCAGCAGTTACCCCCGGTACGAGCAGTACTTC.

The chain recombines TRBV7-9 with TRBJ2-5, with TRBD2 matching over 9 bases. The germline V gene has CDR1 SEHNR and CDR2 FQNEAQ (reference sequence). V lost 5 bases to trimming and J lost 1 base; unmatched junction nucleotides: 8. There are 16 residues in the CDR3. CDR3 in amino acids: CASSPRLAELQETQYF. The CDR3 nucleotides are TGTGCCAGCAGCCCTCGACTAGCGGAACTCCAAGAGACCCAGTACTTC. The variable domain in full, with the rest retrieved from reference TRBV7-9 and TRBJ2-5, is DTGVSQNPRHKITKRGQNVTFRCDPISEHNRLYWYRQTLGQGPEFLTYFQNEAQLEKSRLLSDRFSAERPKGSFSTLEIQRTEQGDSAMYLCASSPRLAELQETQYFGPGTRLLVL.

The J gene is TRBJ1-1, the V gene TRBV6-6, with TRBD1 matching over 7 bases. Germline CDR1 is MNHNY and CDR2 is SVGAGI (reference sequence). J lost 7 bases, V lost 5 bases, and 4 bases had no gene match. This CDR3 has 12 residues. The CDR3 sequence: CASSATGIEAFF. Written as DNA, the CDR3 is TGTGCCAGCAGTGCGACAGGGATTGAAGCTTTCTTT.

V and J are TRBV7-9 and TRBJ1-2; the match to TRBD1 covers 9 bases. Unmatched junction bases numbered 13, after V lost 5 bases and J lost 6 bases. This CDR3 has 16 residues. CDR1 is SEHNR and CDR2 is FQNEAQ in the germline V gene (reference sequence). CDR3 coding DNA: TGTGCCAGCAGCCCACACTATAAACAGGGGGCTAATGGCTACACCTTC. Translating gives CASSPHYKQGANGYTF.

The chain recombines TRBV23-1 with TRBJ1-1; the D gene is possibly TRBD1 (6 bases). TRBV23-1 is marked as an open reading frame, function uncertain. This CDR3 spans 12 amino acids. Trimming stripped 8 bases from V and 5 bases from J, with 12 bases between. CDR3 sequence: CASEGGSTEAFF. In DNA, the CDR3 is TGCGCCAGCGAAGGGGGTTCGACTGAAGCTTTCTTT.

The rearrangement uses TRBV7-9 and TRBJ2-7, with D possibly being TRBD1 (6 bases). The V end lost 7 bases, the J end lost 5 bases, and 21 bases lay between the germline ends. The CDR3 has 15 residues. Germline CDR1 reads SEHNR; CDR2 reads FQNEAQ (reference sequence). CDR3 DNA: TGTGCCAGCACCGATAGTCCCTCCTACAGGGACGAGCAGTACTTC. This encodes CASTDSPSYRDEQYF.

The rearrangement links TRBV6-1 to TRBJ1-2; 8 nucleotides align to TRBD1. Germline V gives CDR1 MNHNS, CDR2 SASEGT. Germline trimming cut 4 bases from V and 7 bases from J; bases unmatched to any gene: 5. This CDR3 has 13 residues. CDR3 in DNA: TGTGCCAGCAGTGGTCAGGGGGCGGGTGGCTACACCTTC. This sequence encodes CASSGQGAGGYTF.

V gene TRBV18 combines with J gene TRBJ1-5; D gene uncertain. Germline V gene data show CDR1 as KGHSH and CDR2 as LQKENI. Between the trimmed V and J ends, which lost 2 bases and 0 bases, there was a span of 8 bases. This CDR3 region has 15 residues. The CDR3 spells CASSPNEDSNQPQHF. In DNA form, the CDR3 reads TGTGCCAGCTCACCAAACGAGGATAGCAATCAGCCCCAGCATTTT.

This rearrangement joins TRBV5-5 to TRBJ1-5; 7 positions match TRBD1. CDR1 and CDR2 from the germline V gene are SGHKS and YYEKEE (reference sequence). This CDR3 contains 16 residues. V dropped 0 bases and J dropped 5; count of bases not matched to a gene: 8. CDR3 sequence (DNA): TGTGCCAGCAGCTTGGGTACCGGGACAGCTGATCAGCCCCAGCATTTT. It encodes CASSLGTGTADQPQHF.

The chain carries TRBV11-2 and TRBJ2-2, with D unresolved. Germline V CDR1 and CDR2: SGHAT, FQNNGV. CDR3 length: 16 amino acids. V was trimmed by 3 bases and J by 0 bases, leaving 11 bases between them. The chain's CDR3 is CASSFSVGPNTGELFF. CDR3 in DNA: TGTGCCAGCAGCTTTTCGGTGGGCCCGAACACCGGGGAGCTGTTTTTT. The whole variable domain, remainder taken from reference TRBV11-2 and TRBJ2-2, is EAGVAQSPRYKIIEKRQSVAFWCNPISGHATLYWYQQILGQGPKLLIQFQNNGVVDDSQLPKDRFSAERLKGVDSTLKIQPAKLEDSAVYLCASSFSVGPNTGELFFGEGSRLTVL.

There are many counts of this clone. V and J are TRBV5-1 and TRBJ1-1; D call uncertain. Germline-derived CDR1 and CDR2 are SGHRS and YFSETQ. The germline V and J ends were trimmed by 7 bases and 1 base, with 11 bases remaining between them. The CDR3 covers 13 residues. CDR3 DNA sequence: TGCGCCAGCGCAGATCAGGAGAACACTGAAGCTTTCTTT. This translates into CASADQENTEAFF.

With regard to this clone: Other DNA sequences from this sample encode an identical CDR3 as well. V is TRBV18 and J is TRBJ2-7; D not resolved. The V gene lost 3 bases and the J gene lost 0 bases, with 6 bases spanning the gap. There are 13 residues in the CDR3. The germline gives CDR1 KGHSH, CDR2 LQKENI. The CDR3 is CASSPGASYEQYF. CDR3 bases: TGTGCCAGCTCACCTGGAGCCTCCTACGAGCAGTACTTC.

The chain combines TRBV12-5 with TRBJ1-5; D is uncertain. From germline, CDR1 is LGHNT and CDR2 FRNRAP. The CDR3 runs 13 residues. V was trimmed by 0 bases and J by 4 bases, leaving 4 bases between them. The CDR3 reads CASGLVNNQPQHF. In nucleotides, the CDR3 is TGTGCTAGTGGTTTGGTTAATAATCAGCCCCAGCATTTT.

This clone showed up just once. V and J are TRBV11-2 and TRBJ1-2; TRBD1 agrees at 9 bases. The ends lost 4 bases at V and 4 bases at J; junction bases unmatched: 13. This CDR3 is built from 17 residues. Germline values: CDR1 SGHAT, CDR2 FQNNGV. CDR3 protein: CASSSTGTGLVRYGYTF. The CDR3 DNA reads as TGTGCCAGCAGCTCAACCGGGACAGGGCTGGTTCGCTATGGCTACACCTTC.

The rearrangement joins TRBV5-1 to TRBJ2-7; D gene ambiguous. V dropped 4 bases and J dropped 6 bases, with 17 bases sitting between them. CDR1 and CDR2 (germline): SGHRS, YFSETQ. CDR3 length: 14 residues. In DNA, the CDR3 is TGCGCCAGCAGCCCCCCGGGTAGTTTGGGCGAGCAGTACTTC. This gives the protein CASSPPGSLGEQYF.

V gene TRBV5-1 combines with J gene TRBJ1-2; no firm D call. Between the trimmed V and J ends, which lost 0 bases and 4 bases, there was a span of 7 bases. Looked up from germline, CDR1 is SGHRS and CDR2 is YFSETQ. This CDR3 has 13 amino acids. CDR3 region: CASSLELPYGYTF. The CDR3 DNA is TGCGCCAGCAGCTTGGAACTCCCCTATGGCTACACCTTC.

The chain is built from TRBV2 and TRBJ2-4, with D possibly TRBD2 on 5 matching bases. The CDR3 runs 13 residues. In germline, CDR1 is SNHLY, CDR2 FYNNEI. Trimming left V 7 bases short and J 9 bases short, with 16 bases between. The CDR3 loop reads CASTVAGEGIQYF. DNA for the CDR3: TGTGCCAGCACCGTAGCAGGAGAGGGCATTCAGTACTTC.

The V call is TRBV18, the J call TRBJ2-2; the D is unclear. Trimming cost V 2 bases and J 5 bases, with 9 bases left between them. CDR1 and CDR2 from the germline V gene are KGHSH and LQKENI. This CDR3 comprises 14 residues. The CDR3 DNA reads TGTGCCAGCTCACCAAGATCAGTTACCGGGGAGCTGTTTTTT. Translation gives CASSPRSVTGELFF.

This chain joins TRBV29-1 and TRBJ2-1; maybe TRBD2 (8 bases). The germline CDR1 and CDR2 sequences are SQVTM and ANQGSEA. This CDR3 has 14 residues. The germline V and J ends were trimmed by 5 bases and 3 bases, with 14 bases remaining between them. In DNA form, the CDR3 reads TGCAGCGTTCAGGGGGGACTAGGCTACAATGAGCAGTTCTTC. Translation: CSVQGGLGYNEQFF.

This rearrangement joins TRBV28 to TRBJ2-1; 10 bases line up with TRBD1. The germline V gene encodes CDR1 MDHEN and CDR2 SYDVKM. Trimming at V came to 7 bases and at J to 6 bases, leaving 6 bases not matched to a gene. The CDR3 covers 14 residues. In DNA, the CDR3 is TGTGCCAGCAAGGGACAGGGGACCTCCAATGAGCAGTTCTTC. Protein product: CASKGQGTSNEQFF.

This clone was seen only once. CDR3 in DNA: TGTGCCAGCAGGACAGGGGGCCTTAACTATGGCTACACCTTC. Its protein product is CASRTGGLNYGYTF. The J gene is TRBJ1-2, the V gene TRBV6-5; TRBD1 agrees at 10 bases. The CDR3 covers 14 residues. The V gene's germline CDR1 is MNHEY and CDR2 SVGAGI. V lost 6 bases and J lost 1; bases outside the gene matches: 2.

The chain has TRBV6-5 and TRBJ1-6; 8 bases line up with TRBD1. The CDR3 is 15 amino acids. J gave up 9 bases and V 6 bases, and 10 bases lay outside the gene matches. In germline, CDR1 is MNHEY, CDR2 SVGAGI. CDR3 in DNA: TGTGCCAGCAGGACCAGGGGGCGCGGGAGTTCACCCCTCCACTTT. It yields the protein CASRTRGRGSSPLHF.